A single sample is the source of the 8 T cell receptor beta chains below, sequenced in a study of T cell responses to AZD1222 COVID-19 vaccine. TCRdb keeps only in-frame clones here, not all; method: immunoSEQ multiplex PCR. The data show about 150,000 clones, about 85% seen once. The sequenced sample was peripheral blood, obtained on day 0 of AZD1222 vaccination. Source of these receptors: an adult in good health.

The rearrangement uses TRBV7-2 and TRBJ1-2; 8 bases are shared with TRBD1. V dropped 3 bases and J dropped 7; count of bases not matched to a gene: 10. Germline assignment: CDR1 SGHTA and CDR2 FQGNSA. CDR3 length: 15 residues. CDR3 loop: CASSFSQGAPGGYTF. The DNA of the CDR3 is TGTGCCAGCAGCTTTAGCCAGGGGGCGCCGGGTGGCTACACCTTC.

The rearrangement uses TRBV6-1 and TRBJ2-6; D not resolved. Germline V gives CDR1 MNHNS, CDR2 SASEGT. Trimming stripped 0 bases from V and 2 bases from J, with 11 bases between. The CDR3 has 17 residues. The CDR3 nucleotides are TGTGCCAGCAGTGAAGCGCTTCTGACACCTGGGGCCAACGTCCTGACTTTC. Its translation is CASSEALLTPGANVLTF.

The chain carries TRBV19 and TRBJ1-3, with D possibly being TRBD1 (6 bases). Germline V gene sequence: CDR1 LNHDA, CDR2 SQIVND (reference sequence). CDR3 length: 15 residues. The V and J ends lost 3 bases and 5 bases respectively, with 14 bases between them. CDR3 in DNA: TGTGCCAGTAGTATTCCGGACAGCAGAAGAAACACCATATATTTT. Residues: CASSIPDSRRNTIYF.

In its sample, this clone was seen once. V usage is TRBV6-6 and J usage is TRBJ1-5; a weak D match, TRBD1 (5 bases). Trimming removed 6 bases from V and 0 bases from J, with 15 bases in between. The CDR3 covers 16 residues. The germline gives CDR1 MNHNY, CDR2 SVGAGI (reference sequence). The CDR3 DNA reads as TGTGCCAGCAGAGACGCACAGGCCTATAGCAATCAGCCCCAGCATTTT. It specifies CASRDAQAYSNQPQHF.

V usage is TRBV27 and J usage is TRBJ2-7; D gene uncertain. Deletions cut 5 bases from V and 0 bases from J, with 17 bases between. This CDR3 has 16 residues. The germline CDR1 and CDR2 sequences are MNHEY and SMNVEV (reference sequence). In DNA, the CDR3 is TGTGCCAGCAGTCTAACCCAGTTAGGTAGCTCCTACGAGCAGTACTTC. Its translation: CASSLTQLGSSYEQYF.

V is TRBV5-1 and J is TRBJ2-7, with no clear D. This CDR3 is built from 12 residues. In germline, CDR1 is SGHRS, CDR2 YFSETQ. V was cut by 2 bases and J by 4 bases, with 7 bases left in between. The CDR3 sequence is CASSFGGYEQYF. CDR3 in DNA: TGCGCCAGCAGCTTTGGTGGTTACGAGCAGTACTTC.

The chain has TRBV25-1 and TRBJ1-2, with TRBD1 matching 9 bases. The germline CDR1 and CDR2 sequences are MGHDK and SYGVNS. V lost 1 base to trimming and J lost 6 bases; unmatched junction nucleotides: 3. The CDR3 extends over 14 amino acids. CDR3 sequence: CASSEFWDRDGYTF. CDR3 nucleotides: TGTGCCAGCAGTGAATTTTGGGACAGGGATGGCTACACCTTC.

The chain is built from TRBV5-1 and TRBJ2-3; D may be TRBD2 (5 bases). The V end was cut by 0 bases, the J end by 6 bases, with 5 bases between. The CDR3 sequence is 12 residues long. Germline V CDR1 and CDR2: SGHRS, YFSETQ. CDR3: CASSLGGDTQYF. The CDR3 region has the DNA TGCGCCAGCAGCTTGGGAGGGGATACGCAGTATTTT.